This TCR beta chain was sequenced for a study of vaccination effects on CD4 cells after COVID-19. Looking at the study overall: Post-vaccine specimens were collected at a median of 72 days following the second dose.

Subsequent to roughly 10 days of culture, CD4+ T cells were isolated. BNT162b2 vaccine or mRNA-1273 vaccine was given to participants in two doses. Vaccine recipients had no previous SARS-CoV-2 infection; their nucleocapsid antibodies were negative. Days 3 and 7 were when half the medium was replaced with IL-2 medium. Sequencing used immunoSEQ multiplex PCR; TCRdb keeps in-frame clones, though not all of them. The top ten clones hold about 2.4% of a sample with about 66,000 clones, 65% to 80% of them seen once. Overall study results and limits: There was marked clonal contraction among infection- and vaccine-induced clones late after vaccination.

On this clone itself: Its antigen remains unknown.

This specimen was CD4+ T cells from PBMCs cultured without peptide, taken after COVID-19 vaccination. This receptor was identified in a human donor who received a COVID-19 vaccine.

The CDR3 here is CASSYRSGGWDTQYF. DNA of the CDR3: TGTGCCAGCAGTTACAGAAGCGGGGGTTGGGATACGCAGTATTTT. V and J are TRBV6-6 and TRBJ2-3; 8 positions match TRBD2. V dropped 2 bases and J dropped 6; count of bases not matched to a gene: 7. The germline CDR1 and CDR2 sequences are MNHNY and SVGAGI (reference sequence). The CDR3 is 15 residues long.